The 27 T cell receptor beta chains below all came from one sample that was sequenced in a study of early T cells in non-severe SARS-CoV-2 infection. A single record per CDR3 protein comes from TCRdb applying MiXCR to the 5' RACE reads. The sample consists of just over 70,000 distinct CDR3 sequences, approximately 12% of them appearing once. The sample was whole blood. The receptors come from an adult who was a healthcare worker with PCR-confirmed SARS-CoV-2 infection or an uninfected control (not recorded which).

The rearrangement links TRBV28 to TRBJ2-7; D not certain. From germline, CDR1 is MDHEN and CDR2 SYDVKM. CDR3 length equals 10 residues. V was cut by 8 bases and J by 6 bases, with 8 bases left in between. The CDR3 DNA sequence: TGTGCCAGCGGGTCCGGCGAGCAGTACTTC. The encoded protein is CASGSGEQYF.

This clonotype was counted many times. For the CDR3, the DNA is TGCACCGCCGACAGGGGAGTCTATGGCTACACCTTC. It yields the protein CTADRGVYGYTF. The V gene is TRBV20-1, the J gene TRBJ1-2, with 8 bases aligning to TRBD1. Germline assignment: CDR1 DFQATT and CDR2 SNEGSKA (reference sequence). The CDR3 sequence is 12 residues long.

This clonotype has ten or more counts. The genes are TRBV4-1 and TRBJ2-7; D perhaps matches TRBD1 (6 bases). Germline V gene data show CDR1 as MGHRA and CDR2 as YSYEKL. The CDR3 runs to 17 residues. V was trimmed by 3 bases and J by 2 bases, leaving 20 bases between them. DNA for the CDR3: TGCGCCAGCAGCCAGTCCCTAAGCACAGGGACCCCCTACGAGCAGTACTTC. Protein: CASSQSLSTGTPYEQYF.

This clonotype has at least ten counts. V usage is TRBV5-1 and J usage is TRBJ1-1, with a tentative D call TRBD1 (5 bases). Trimming took 3 bases from V and 1 from J, leaving 10 bases between them. CDR3 length: 14 residues. Germline assignment: CDR1 SGHRS and CDR2 YFSETQ. The CDR3 protein is CASSWDPRNTEAFF. CDR3 DNA sequence: TGCGCCAGCAGCTGGGACCCCAGGAACACTGAAGCTTTCTTT.

This clonotype was recorded at least ten times. This chain joins TRBV20-1 and TRBJ2-3; maybe TRBD1 (6 bases). Trimming pared 5 bases from V and 4 bases from J, leaving 10 bases between. The CDR3 loop spans 12 amino acids. Germline CDR1 reads DFQATT; CDR2 reads SNEGSKA (reference sequence). For the CDR3, the DNA is TGCAGTGCTTACGCAGGGGCAGATACGCAGTATTTT. This translates into CSAYAGADTQYF.

This clonotype came up many times. The J gene is TRBJ2-2, the V gene TRBV29-1, with a tentative D call TRBD2 (6 bases). Trimming shortened V by 6 bases and J by 0 bases, and 11 bases separated the two germline ends. The V gene's germline CDR1 is SQVTM and CDR2 ANQGSEA. The CDR3 has 14 residues. For the CDR3, the DNA is TGCAGCGTCTTGGGGGGACCGAACACCGGGGAGCTGTTTTTT. This translates into CSVLGGPNTGELFF.

This clonotype was counted ten times or more. The germline gene is not matched at one end of the junction; a read error may be the cause. The genes are TRBV28 and TRBJ1-4; no definite D call. Per the germline V gene, CDR1 is MDHEN and CDR2 is SYDVKM. The CDR3 spans 12 residues. CDR3 DNA sequence: TGTGCCAGCAGTCCCCAAGGAAGAGTGGGGATTTTT. It yields the protein CASSPQGRVGIF.

Many counts were recorded for this clonotype. The rearrangement links TRBV28 to TRBJ1-6; TRBD1 agrees at 9 bases. With V trimmed by 5 bases and J by 13 bases, 12 bases remained unmatched. The CDR3 totals 15 residues. The germline gives CDR1 MDHEN, CDR2 SYDVKM. CDR3 protein: CASSVPGQGISPLHF. The CDR3 DNA reads as TGTGCCAGCAGTGTTCCGGGACAGGGTATCTCGCCCCTCCACTTT.

This clonotype was seen many times. The chain couples TRBV20-1 to TRBJ1-2, with 10 bases matching TRBD1. V shed 5 bases and J 8 bases; nucleotides not matched to a gene: 17. The germline gives CDR1 DFQATT, CDR2 SNEGSKA (reference sequence). This CDR3 comprises 16 residues. In DNA form, the CDR3 reads TGCAGTGCTCCACGCCAAGGGGGTGACAGGGGGCAAGGCTACACCTTC. As protein: CSAPRQGGDRGQGYTF.

This clonotype has a count of ten or more. The chain recombines TRBV12-3 or TRBV12-4 with TRBJ2-7; 12 bases fit TRBD1. The CDR3 extends over 16 amino acids. V was pared by 6 bases and J by 0 bases, with 6 bases of the junction left unmatched. The chain's CDR3 is CASSLGQGALSYEQYF. The CDR3 nucleotides are TGTGCCAGCAGCTTGGGACAGGGGGCACTCTCCTACGAGCAGTACTTC.

The chain carries TRBV10-2 and TRBJ2-5; D not certain. The CDR3 length is 12 residues. Trimming shortened V by 0 bases and J by 4 bases, and 3 bases separated the two germline ends. Germline loops: CDR1 WSHSY, CDR2 SAAADI. CDR3 loop: CASSESGETQYF. The CDR3 bases are TGCGCCAGCAGTGAGTCAGGAGAGACCCAGTACTTC.

In regard to this clonotype: It may be a read error: a sequence one base away is much more abundant. The CDR3 does not close with the conserved phenylalanine or tryptophan, likely indicating a read error. This chain connects TRBV29-1 to TRBJ2-3; 10 bases are a match to TRBD2. Trimming took 1 base from V and 3 from J; bases not matched to a gene: 4. The CDR3 spans 15 residues. Germline CDR1 SQVTM, CDR2 ANQGSEA. CDR3 coding DNA: TGCAGCGTTGAAGGGACTAGCGGAGCTACAGATACGCAGTATTAT. The encoded protein is CSVEGTSGATDTQYY.

This chain links TRBV7-2 with TRBJ1-1; D gene ambiguous. V was shortened by 2 bases and J by 4 bases, with 8 bases between the two germline ends. In germline, CDR1 is SGHTA, CDR2 FQGNSA. This CDR3 is built from 13 residues. CDR3 region: CASSLYQSTEAFF. DNA of the CDR3: TGTGCCAGCAGCTTATATCAGAGCACTGAAGCTTTCTTT.

This clonotype has ten or more counts. The chain has TRBV5-5 and TRBJ1-4; D is uncertain. CDR1 SGHKS and CDR2 YYEKEE come from the germline V gene (reference sequence). V shed 5 bases and J shed 2 bases, with 10 bases lying between them. CDR3 length: 14 amino acids. CDR3 loop: CASSAAGTNEKLFF. CDR3 in DNA: TGTGCCAGCAGTGCCGCGGGGACTAATGAAAAACTGTTTTTT.

This clonotype was counted at least ten times. The CDR3 loop is CASSPGQGNTGELFF. The CDR3 nucleotides are TGTGCCAGCAGCCCTGGACAGGGGAACACCGGGGAGCTGTTTTTT. The chain combines TRBV3-1 with TRBJ2-2, with 8 bases fitting TRBD1. V lost 4 bases, J lost 1 base, and 2 bases stayed unmatched. Germline CDR1 is LGHDT and CDR2 is YNNKEL (reference sequence). The CDR3 is 15 residues long.

Many counts were recorded for this clonotype. The CDR3 here is CASSLSGSINEKLFF. CDR3 DNA: TGTGCCAGCAGTTTGTCCGGGAGCATTAATGAAAAACTGTTTTTT. The genes are TRBV5-4 and TRBJ1-4; D gene ambiguous. Germline CDR1 SGHNT, CDR2 YYREEE (reference sequence). With 5 bases removed from V and 4 bases from J, the gap between germline ends came to 15 bases. The CDR3 is made up of 15 amino acids.

This clonotype was recorded many times. The rearrangement uses TRBV28 and TRBJ2-7, with 7 bases matching TRBD1. The junction had 6 bases not matched to a gene; V was cut back by 1 base and J by 0 bases. The CDR3 consists of 16 residues. Germline loops: CDR1 MDHEN, CDR2 SYDVKM. CDR3 sequence reads: CASSLLVGQISYEQYF. The CDR3 nucleotides are TGTGCCAGCAGTTTATTAGTGGGACAGATCTCCTACGAGCAGTACTTC.

Ten or more counts support this clonotype. The gene calls are TRBV18 and TRBJ2-7, with a tentative D call TRBD2 (6 bases). Per the germline V gene, CDR1 is KGHSH and CDR2 is LQKENI. Trimming shortened V by 1 base and J by 3 bases, and 10 bases separated the two germline ends. The CDR3 consists of 14 residues. The CDR3 reads CASSPRSGVYEQYF. In DNA, the CDR3 is TGTGCCAGCTCACCACGGTCGGGAGTCTACGAGCAGTACTTC.

This clonotype was detected ten times or more. The chain carries TRBV20-1 and TRBJ2-7; D is uncertain. Between the trimmed V and J ends, which lost 1 base and 2 bases, there was a span of 3 bases. Germline lookup yields CDR1 DFQATT and CDR2 SNEGSKA (reference sequence). This CDR3 has 11 amino acids. The CDR3 sequence is CSARAAYEQYF. For the CDR3, the DNA is TGCAGTGCTAGAGCCGCCTACGAGCAGTACTTC.

The chain is built from TRBV5-1 and TRBJ2-7; TRBD1 agrees at 7 bases. The J segment lost 2 bases and the V segment lost 4 bases, leaving 6 bases of the junction unmatched. The CDR3 spans 14 residues. Germline assignment: CDR1 SGHRS and CDR2 YFSETQ. The CDR3 loop is CASSASGQTYEQYF. CDR3 coding DNA: TGCGCCAGCAGCGCTTCGGGACAGACCTACGAGCAGTACTTC. The whole variable domain, remainder taken from reference TRBV5-1 and TRBJ2-7, is KAGVTQTPRYLIKTRGQQVTLSCSPISGHRSVSWYQQTPGQGLQFLFEYFSETQRNKGNFPGRFSGRQFSNSRSEMNVSTLELGDSALYLCASSASGQTYEQYFGPGTRLTVT.

The chain joins TRBV27 to TRBJ1-5; unclear D gene. The germline V gene has CDR1 MNHEY and CDR2 SMNVEV (reference sequence). The CDR3 runs 13 residues. Trimming left V 6 bases short and J 6 bases short, with 12 bases between. In DNA form, the CDR3 reads TGTGCCAGCAGCCCTGAGGGTCCTCAGCCCCAGCATTTT. The encoded protein is CASSPEGPQPQHF.

CDR3 sequence: CASSPGLVIPGELFF. The CDR3 bases are TGTGCCAGCAGCCCTGGACTAGTCATCCCCGGGGAGCTGTTTTTT. The chain is built from TRBV6-4 and TRBJ2-2; 7 bases are shared with TRBD2. V trimming: 6 bases; J trimming: 6 bases; junction bases outside the gene matches: 10. The CDR3 has 15 amino acids. Germline V gene data show CDR1 as MRHNA and CDR2 as SNTAGT.

This clonotype was observed many times. The CDR3 here is CASSMGTGDELAKNIQYF. The CDR3 DNA reads TGTGCCAGCAGCATGGGGACAGGGGACGAACTAGCCAAAAACATTCAGTACTTC. The V gene is TRBV11-2, the J gene TRBJ2-4, with 10 nucleotides matching TRBD1. In germline, CDR1 is SGHAT, CDR2 FQNNGV. The CDR3 has 18 amino acids. Unmatched junction bases numbered 10, after V lost 5 bases and J lost 0 bases.

The rearrangement uses TRBV25-1 and TRBJ2-7; 11 bases map to TRBD1. The germline CDR1 and CDR2 sequences are MGHDK and SYGVNS. The CDR3 extends over 15 amino acids. The V and J ends lost 4 bases and 3 bases, in that order; junction bases with no gene match: 5. Here the CDR3 DNA reads TGTGCCAGCAGTGTCCCCGGGACAGGGGGCTACGAGCAGTACTTC. Amino acid sequence: CASSVPGTGGYEQYF.

This clonotype has at least ten counts. The V call is TRBV11-2, the J call TRBJ2-1; D gene unclear. The CDR3 runs to 12 residues. Germline V gene data show CDR1 as SGHAT and CDR2 as FQNNGV. V was pared by 5 bases and J by 5 bases, with 7 bases between. CDR3 residues: CASSVTNNEQFF. In DNA, the CDR3 is TGTGCCAGCAGCGTAACGAACAATGAGCAGTTCTTC.

The chain employs TRBV12-3 or TRBV12-4 and TRBJ1-2; 9 nucleotides align to TRBD1. The ends lost 3 bases at V and 4 bases at J; junction bases unmatched: 12. The CDR3 covers 17 residues. The CDR3 DNA sequence: TGTGCCAGCAGTTTGAGGGGAACAGGGGGCGCGACCTATGGCTACACCTTC. It yields the protein CASSLRGTGGATYGYTF.

This clonotype showed up many times. This rearrangement joins TRBV27 to TRBJ2-6; no clear D gene. V was cut by 5 bases and J by 0 bases, with 2 bases left in between. Per the germline V gene, CDR1 is MNHEY and CDR2 is SMNVEV (reference sequence). The CDR3 spans 13 residues. CDR3 amino acids: CASSVSGANVLTF. The CDR3 DNA follows: TGTGCCAGCAGTGTCTCTGGGGCCAACGTCCTGACTTTC.